Shown below are 3 T cell receptor beta chains from a single sample sequenced in a study of shared clonotypes between healthy human individuals. Method: immunoSEQ multiplex PCR; TCRdb's copy keeps in-frame clones and lacks some. The sample yields about 1 million clones, approximately 80% seen once. What was sequenced was memory CD4+ T cells from PBMCs. Subset noted: CD45RA-negative fraction. The origin of the receptors is a man aged 18-30 years in good health. Some clones in this sample may be carry-over from other donors' samples.

V and J are TRBV9 and TRBJ2-1; 7 positions agree with TRBD2. Losses at the gene ends were 0 bases for V and 0 bases for J; bases not matched to a gene: 9. The CDR3 totals 18 residues. Germline assignment: CDR1 SGDLS and CDR2 YYNGEE. CDR3 loop: CASSVGASGWSSYNEQFF. As DNA, the CDR3 is TGTGCCAGCAGCGTAGGGGCTAGCGGCTGGAGCTCCTACAATGAGCAGTTCTTC.

This clone was seen only a few times. The chain recombines TRBV7-9 with TRBJ2-1; tentatively, D is TRBD2 (5 bases). Germline CDR1 reads SEHNR; CDR2 reads FQNEAQ (reference sequence). The germline V and J ends were trimmed by 5 bases and 0 bases, with 23 bases remaining between them. This CDR3 has 19 residues. CDR3 nucleotide sequence: TGTGCCAGCAGCCCCCAAGTATTCGCGAGCGGACCCTCCTACAATGAGCAGTTCTTC. Its protein is CASSPQVFASGPSYNEQFF.

The count of this clone is one. The chain combines TRBV7-6 with TRBJ2-7; 12 nucleotides align to TRBD2. This CDR3 comprises 16 residues. Germline-derived CDR1 and CDR2 are SGHVS and FNYEAQ. Unmatched junction bases numbered 6, after V lost 1 base and J lost 5 bases. The CDR3 nucleotides read TGTGCCAGCAGCTTAGTATCTAGCGGGAGGGCCAACGAGCAGTACTTC. It specifies CASSLVSSGRANEQYF.